These 21 T cell receptor beta chains were sequenced from one sample in a study of blood T cell repertoires in COVID-19. TCRdb's copy holds only in-frame clones and misses some; the assay was immunoSEQ multiplex PCR. The sample contains about 270,000 clones, about 88% of which appear only once. Sequencing was performed on PBMCs or T cells enriched from blood (not recorded which). These receptors came from a woman between 45 and 60 years old who had recovered from COVID-19.

This chain links TRBV7-3 with TRBJ2-1; 8 nucleotides match TRBD2. Germline-derived CDR1 and CDR2 are SGHTA and FQGTGA. Unmatched junction bases numbered 3, after V lost 1 base and J lost 10 bases. The CDR3 length is 13 residues. CDR3 loop: CASSLRTSREQFF. In nucleotides, the CDR3 is TGTGCCAGCAGCTTAAGGACTAGCCGCGAGCAGTTCTTC.

V gene TRBV7-3 combines with J gene TRBJ2-3; a possible D gene is TRBD1 (6 bases). V lost 1 base to trimming and J lost 8 bases, with 16 bases between them. CDR3 size: 15 residues. The V gene's germline CDR1 is SGHTA and CDR2 FQGTGA. CDR3 sequence: CASSLNGRGLATQYF. As DNA, the CDR3 is TGTGCCAGCAGCTTAAACGGCAGGGGTTTAGCTACGCAGTATTTT.

The chain joins TRBV28 to TRBJ1-2; D call uncertain. The CDR3 has 13 residues. Deletions cut 9 bases from V and 1 base from J, with 12 bases between. CDR1 is MDHEN and CDR2 is SYDVKM in the germline V gene. DNA for the CDR3: TGTGCCAGTAAACTTACCGGTAACTATGGCTACACCTTC. It translates to CASKLTGNYGYTF.

The rearrangement links TRBV7-2 to TRBJ2-1, with 8 bases aligning to TRBD2. J was trimmed by 3 bases and V by 5 bases; bases with no gene match: 0. The CDR3 loop spans 13 amino acids. From germline, CDR1 is SGHTA and CDR2 FQGNSA. The CDR3: CASSSGSYNEQFF. In DNA form, the CDR3 reads TGTGCCAGCAGCAGCGGGAGCTACAATGAGCAGTTCTTC.

The chain combines TRBV28 with TRBJ1-1; no reliable D call. Germline loops: CDR1 MDHEN, CDR2 SYDVKM. The CDR3 loop spans 13 amino acids. The ends were cut back, 3 bases at V and 3 bases at J, with 8 bases in the middle. The CDR3 protein is CASSFESYTEAFF. CDR3 nucleotide sequence: TGTGCCAGCAGTTTCGAGAGTTACACTGAAGCTTTCTTT. The whole variable domain, filled in from reference TRBV28 and TRBJ1-1, reads DVKVTQSSRYLVKRTGEKVFLECVQDMDHENMFWYRQDPGLGLRLIYFSYDVKMKEKGDIPEGYSVSREKKERFSLILESASTNQTSMYLCASSFESYTEAFFGQGTRLTVV.

This sequence joins TRBV19 and TRBJ2-2, with 7 bases aligning to TRBD2. This CDR3 contains 17 residues. Per the germline V gene, CDR1 is LNHDA and CDR2 is SQIVND (reference sequence). The V gene end was trimmed by 6 bases and the J gene end by 5 bases; junction bases not matched to a gene: 15. CDR3 DNA: TGTGCCAGTAGGAACCGGAGGGGCGGGAGTCAAACCGGGGAGCTGTTTTTT. It yields the protein CASRNRRGGSQTGELFF.

The J gene is TRBJ2-5, the V gene TRBV18, with TRBD2 matching 8 bases. With 1 base clipped from V and 5 bases from J, the junction kept 9 bases outside the gene matches. The germline V gene has CDR1 KGHSH and CDR2 LQKENI. This CDR3 has 16 residues. The CDR3 loop reads CASSPLPGLAKETQYF. As DNA, the CDR3 is TGTGCCAGCTCACCACTCCCTGGACTAGCTAAGGAGACCCAGTACTTC.

The chain is built from TRBV29-1 and TRBJ2-1, with 8 bases lining up with TRBD2. J gave up 5 bases and V 6 bases, and 6 bases lay outside the gene matches. The CDR3 spans 13 residues. Germline V lookup: CDR1 SQVTM, CDR2 ANQGSEA. CDR3 sequence reads: CSVPGLGHNEQFF. The CDR3 nucleotides read TGCAGCGTCCCGGGACTAGGTCACAATGAGCAGTTCTTC.

J is TRBJ1-3 and V is TRBV4-1, with D possibly being TRBD1 (5 bases). This CDR3 region has 16 residues. Trimming left V 1 base short and J 9 bases short, with 19 bases between. The V gene's germline CDR1 is MGHRA and CDR2 YSYEKL. CDR3 coding DNA: TGCGCCAGCAGCCAAGGGAACACCGGGGGTCTGCGCACCATATATTTT. Its translation: CASSQGNTGGLRTIYF.

The rearrangement links TRBV11-2 to TRBJ2-7; perhaps TRBD2 as D (6 bases). CDR1 is SGHAT and CDR2 is FQNNGV in the germline V gene. Deletions cut 1 base from V and 7 bases from J, with 14 bases between. This CDR3 has 14 amino acids. DNA for the CDR3: TGTGCCAGCAGCTTAGGTCAAGGCCGGGGGGAGCAGTACTTC. Translated, it gives CASSLGQGRGEQYF.

The gene calls are TRBV9 and TRBJ2-1; no reliable D call. The CDR3 is 14 residues long. The germline CDR1 and CDR2 sequences are SGDLS and YYNGEE. V was cut by 2 bases and J by 1 base, with 7 bases left in between. CDR3 region: CASSVRLSYNEQFF. CDR3 coding DNA: TGTGCCAGCAGCGTCAGGCTTTCCTACAATGAGCAGTTCTTC.

V and J are TRBV5-1 and TRBJ2-3; D is uncertain. V lost 0 bases and J 0 bases, leaving 11 bases between the germline ends. Germline V lookup: CDR1 SGHRS, CDR2 YFSETQ. This CDR3 has 16 residues. CDR3 amino acids: CASSLASSRSTDTQYF. For the CDR3, the DNA is TGCGCCAGCAGCTTGGCGTCATCCAGGAGCACAGATACGCAGTATTTT.

This rearrangement joins TRBV5-6 to TRBJ1-4; 10 bases are shared with TRBD1. Germline-derived CDR1 and CDR2 are SGHDT and YYEEEE. V was clipped by 7 bases and J by 4 bases; unmatched bases: 7. CDR3 size: 15 residues. The CDR3 nucleotides read TGTGCCAGCGGACAGGGGGTGGGACTTAATGAAAAACTGTTTTTT. It encodes CASGQGVGLNEKLFF.

The chain combines TRBV19 with TRBJ1-1; D is uncertain. The CDR3 spans 13 residues. The V gene's germline CDR1 is LNHDA and CDR2 SQIVND (reference sequence). Trimming removed 9 bases from V and 6 bases from J, with 17 bases in between. CDR3 DNA: TGTGCCAGCAAATCAACGGGGAGGTCTGAAGCTTTCTTT. Encoded protein: CASKSTGRSEAFF.

V usage is TRBV19 and J usage is TRBJ2-1; possibly TRBD1 for D (6 bases). The V end was cut by 5 bases, the J end by 3 bases, with 11 bases between. The CDR3 spans 14 residues. Germline V CDR1 and CDR2: LNHDA, SQIVND (reference sequence). The CDR3 bases are TGTGCCAGTAGTGGGGCACAGGGCTACAATGAGCAGTTCTTC. Translated: CASSGAQGYNEQFF. Complete variable domain (other parts from reference TRBV19 and TRBJ2-1): DGGITQSPKYLFRKEGQNVTLSCEQNLNHDAMYWYRQDPGQGLRLIYYSQIVNDFQKGDIAEGYSVSREKKESFPLTVTSAQKNPTAFYLCASSGAQGYNEQFFGPGTRLTVL.

The J gene is TRBJ2-5, the V gene TRBV3-1 (or the pseudogene TRBV3-2); 8 bases align to TRBD1. In germline, CDR1 is LGHDT, CDR2 YNNKEL (reference sequence). The CDR3 spans 14 residues. V shed 4 bases, J shed 1 base, and the junction held 2 bases outside the gene matches. The CDR3 region has the DNA TGTGCCAGCAGCCCGGGACAGGTCCAAGAGACCCAGTACTTC. It is translated as CASSPGQVQETQYF.

This chain joins TRBV29-1 and TRBJ2-1; 8 bases map to TRBD2. The CDR3 has 12 amino acids. Trimming took 8 bases from V and 6 from J; bases not matched to a gene: 6. CDR1 and CDR2 (germline): SQVTM, ANQGSEA. The CDR3 here is CSPRTSSNEQFF. Written as DNA, the CDR3 is TGCAGCCCCAGGACTAGCAGCAATGAGCAGTTCTTC.

V is TRBV11-2 and J is TRBJ1-2; TRBD1 matches 11 bases. The CDR3 loop spans 15 amino acids. J gave up 4 bases and V 3 bases, and 4 bases lay outside the gene matches. CDR1 SGHAT and CDR2 FQNNGV come from the germline V gene. The CDR3 loop reads CASSFGTGGVYGYTF. The CDR3 nucleotides read TGTGCCAGCAGCTTCGGGACAGGGGGAGTCTATGGCTACACCTTC. Filled out from reference TRBV11-2 and TRBJ1-2, the complete variable domain reads EAGVAQSPRYKIIEKRQSVAFWCNPISGHATLYWYQQILGQGPKLLIQFQNNGVVDDSQLPKDRFSAERLKGVDSTLKIQPAKLEDSAVYLCASSFGTGGVYGYTFGSGTRLTVV.

The V gene is TRBV4-2, the J gene TRBJ2-1; 9 nucleotides match TRBD2. J gave up 7 bases and V 0 bases, and 10 bases lay outside the gene matches. Germline CDR1 LGHNA, CDR2 YNFKEQ. CDR3 length: 17 residues. The CDR3 nucleotides read TGTGCCAGCAGCCAAGATCACGGTAGCGGGAGAGGTAATGAGCAGTTCTTC. This codes for CASSQDHGSGRGNEQFF.

V usage is TRBV24-1 and J usage is TRBJ1-5, with 7 positions matching TRBD1. Germline trimming cut 6 bases from V and 6 bases from J; bases unmatched to any gene: 13. Per germline, CDR1 KGHDR and CDR2 SFDVKD. The CDR3 is made up of 16 amino acids. The CDR3 DNA is TGTGCCACCAGTCCGGCGACAGGGTCGATGTTTCAGCCCCAGCATTTT. This translates into CATSPATGSMFQPQHF.

This clone showed up just a few times. The rearrangement uses TRBV6-1 and TRBJ2-7; D is perhaps TRBD1 (5 bases). This CDR3 region has 15 residues. The ends were cut back, 2 bases at V and 2 bases at J, with 13 bases in the middle. Germline loops: CDR1 MNHNS, CDR2 SASEGT. Here the CDR3 DNA reads TGTGCCAGCAGTGAACCTGGGCAGGGCCCCTACGAGCAGTACTTC. This gives the protein CASSEPGQGPYEQYF.